The 5 T cell receptor beta chains reported below all come from one sample, sequenced in a study of beta chain features in type 1 diabetes. Sequencing targeted expressed TCRB transcripts, as all isolated RNA had been reverse transcribed. Only in-frame clones appear in the TCRdb table, and some are missing; sequencing was by immunoSEQ multiplex PCR. Counted here are under 800,000 clones, around 15% occurring once; the ten biggest clones make up more than 0.08%. Material for sequencing was naive CD4+ T cells from blood. These receptors were obtained from a man aged 18 to 29 in good health.

This clone was counted between two and nine times. The gene calls are TRBV7-9 and TRBJ2-3; D might be TRBD1 (6 bases). This CDR3 has 16 residues. CDR1 and CDR2 from the germline V gene are SEHNR and FQNEAQ (reference sequence). The ends were cut back, 5 bases at V and 3 bases at J, with 18 bases in the middle. The chain's CDR3 is CASSHSRGRRTDTQYF. Written as DNA, the CDR3 is TGTGCCAGCAGCCACTCAAGGGGGAGAAGGACAGATACGCAGTATTTT.

The V gene is TRBV21-1, the J gene TRBJ2-7; the DNA was not used to check the table's D call, TRBD1. TRBV21-1 is described as a pseudogene. This CDR3 spans 13 amino acids. CDR3 nucleotide sequence: TGTGCCAGCAGCCCGGGGACAACCTACGAGCAGTACTTC. Translating it yields CASSPGTTYEQYF.

Of note for this clone: The junction does not match germline at one end; this may be a read error. V gene TRBV4-3 combines with J gene TRBJ2-7, with D possibly called TRBD1 or TRBD2 (5 bases each). The CDR3 extends over 16 amino acids. From germline, CDR1 is LGHNA and CDR2 YSLEER. CDR3 nucleotide sequence: TGCGCCCGCAGCCGAGAGAGGACGAGGGGCTCCTACGAGCAGTACTTC. Translated, it gives CARSRERTRGSYEQYF.

The V and J genes are TRBV20-1 and TRBJ1-1; no definite D call. V gave up 7 bases and J gave up 8 bases, with 14 bases separating them. Looked up from germline, CDR1 is DFQATT and CDR2 is SNEGSKA (reference sequence). This CDR3 spans 11 amino acids. The CDR3 protein is CSGEGRKEAFF. In DNA form, the CDR3 reads TGCAGTGGGGAGGGCCGGAAAGAAGCTTTCTTT.

This sequence joins TRBV27 and TRBJ1-1, with 7 bases that match TRBD1. CDR1 and CDR2 (germline): MNHEY, SMNVEV (reference sequence). The CDR3 consists of 16 residues. With V trimmed by 5 bases and J by 4 bases, 13 bases remained unmatched. CDR3 DNA sequence: TGTGCCAGCAGTCCGTATGACAGGGCTGGGGGCACTGAAGCTTTCTTT. Amino acid sequence: CASSPYDRAGGTEAFF.